This TCR beta chain was captured in a study of PD-1 blockade in classical Hodgkin lymphoma. Overall study results and limits: Undefined causes, possibly disease activity or prior therapy, underlie the repertoire differences.

Brentuximab vedotin exposure varied, and every patient relapsed after autologous stem cell transplantation. Details on this clone: Its antigen remains unknown.

The table came from immunoSEQ multiplex PCR; TCRdb's copy has only in-frame clones and leaves some out. The table lists roughly 38,000 clones, about 88% of them singletons. The CDR3 is made up of 15 amino acids. The germline CDR1 and CDR2 sequences are MDHEN and SYDVKM. The V segment lost 6 bases and the J segment 1 base; nucleotides outside the gene matches: 3. The TCR originated in a human donor with classical Hodgkin lymphoma. J is TRBJ1-5 and V is TRBV28, with 10 bases fitting TRBD1. The starting material was peripheral blood mononuclear cells (PBMCs), obtained before the second cycle of nivolumab. CDR3 sequence: CASSEGQGSNQPQHF. The CDR3, as DNA: TGTGCCAGCAGCGAGGGACAGGGGAGCAATCAGCCCCAGCATTTT.